This T cell receptor (beta chain) stems from a study of Tregs in tolerant kidney transplant recipients. Findings and limits, study-wide: Donor-specific Treg expansion exceeded global Treg expansion in tolerant patients, suggesting antigen drive. No direct test of biological reproducibility was done here.

CDR1 and CDR2 from the germline V gene are MRHNA and SNTAGT. CDR3 length equals 16 residues. V lost 0 bases, J lost 8 bases, and 3 bases stayed unmatched. Assay used: immunoSEQ multiplex PCR; TCRdb lists only in-frame clones, some missing. This table holds about 50,000 clones, approximately 90% found once. The nonmyeloablative bone marrow transplants came from related graft donors, with transient mixed chimerism. Points on this clone: Its target is not known.

The V gene is TRBV6-4, the J gene TRBJ2-1; TRBD2 matches at 14 bases. The source is a human patient who received a combined kidney and bone marrow transplant. Certain T cells may be donor cells from the graft. The specimen was CD8+ T cells from blood (PBMCs), collected 12 months after the transplant. The CDR3 coding sequence is TGTGCCAGCAGTGACTCGGGGACTAGCGGGAGCGATGAGCAGTTCTTC. Its translation is CASSDSGTSGSDEQFF.